This T cell receptor beta chain originates from a study of blood T cell repertoires in COVID-19. Some clones are missing from TCRdb's copy, which holds only in-frame ones; the method was immunoSEQ multiplex PCR. The table includes about 100,000 clones, around 90% detected once. V was clipped by 3 bases and J by 4 bases, with 24 bases between them. Germline V gene lookup returns CDR1 LNHDA and CDR2 SQIVND (reference sequence). The CDR3 covers 18 residues. This TCR was recovered from a man between 18 and 29 years old with acute or convalescent COVID-19. The V gene is TRBV19, the J gene TRBJ1-2; tentative D call: TRBD1 (6 bases). What was sequenced was peripheral blood. The CDR3 coding sequence is TGTGCCAGTAGTATGGCACAGGGAGCTGGAGCTAAAATCTATGGCTACACCTTC. This gives the protein CASSMAQGAGAKIYGYTF.